Here is one TCR beta chain with its context. Its target is unknown. The junction differs from germline at one of its ends, possibly a read error. Germline V gene lookup returns CDR1 SGHRS and CDR2 YFSETQ. The CDR3 length is 12 residues. The sample comes from a study of blood T cells in healthy people across ages. Study conclusions and caveats: More naive CD4+ cells and higher diversity were found in long-lived than in aged donors.

Through a sample-barcoded 5' primer and a J-beta primer mix, a second PCR was run for roughly 7 to 12 cycles. The template-switch adaptor was a 5' adaptor with 12 random nucleotides. It tagged each cDNA molecule. TCRdb re-called the 5' RACE reads with MiXCR, one entry per CDR3 protein. The table includes some 730,000 distinct CDR3 sequences, about 24% detected once. Material: blood. The chain uses TRBV5-1 and TRBJ1-2; D is unresolved. This receptor was obtained from an older man in good health. Here the CDR3 reads CASSLSLGEPFF. The CDR3 bases are TGCGCCAGCAGCTTGAGTTTGGGAGAGCCTTTCTTC. The full variable domain, with the rest looked up from reference TRBV5-1 and TRBJ1-2, is KAGVTQTPRYLIKTRGQQVTLSCSPISGHRSVSWYQQTPGQGLQFLFEYFSETQRNKGNFPGRFSGRQFSNSRSEMNVSTLELGDSALYLCASSLSLGEPFFGSGTRLTVV.